Listed below are T cell receptor beta chains from one sample, sequenced in a study of blood T cell repertoires in COVID-19. Repertoires were generated with immunoSEQ multiplex PCR, while TCRdb's copy carries only in-frame clones and drops some. The table has over 250,000 clones, 88% seen once. The sequenced sample consisted of PBMCs or T cells enriched from blood (not recorded which). These receptor sequences come from a woman between 45 and 65 years old who had recovered from COVID-19. Each CDR3 is given with its conserved first and last residue. Each record gives: D gene, V gene, J gene, clone size, CDR3 protein, CDR3 DNA. The D gene is left open where the match is weak. Not all rows give a size; the values are once, few, many and, for expanded clones, a class.

>TRBD1|TRBV29-1|TRBJ1-2|NA
CSVVPARDRAYGYTF
TGCAGCGTTGTTCCGGCTAGGGACAGGGCGTATGGCTACACCTTC
>TRBD2|TRBV5-1|TRBJ2-3|NA
CASSSDPTSGKPTDTQYF
TGCGCCAGCAGCTCGGACCCGACTAGCGGGAAACCAACAGATACGCAGTATTTT
>TRBD1|TRBV5-6|TRBJ1-6|NA
CASSLVIGGNSPLHF
TGTGCCAGCAGCTTGGTGATAGGGGGCAATTCACCCCTCCACTTT
>TRBD1|TRBV27|TRBJ2-2|NA
CASSRLDRGSGELFF
TGTGCCAGCAGCCGCTTGGACAGGGGATCCGGGGAGCTGTTTTTT
>NA|TRBV7-3|TRBJ1-1|few
CASSRGANMNTEAFF
TGTGCCAGCAGCCGCGGAGCGAACATGAACACTGAAGCTTTCTTT
>TRBD1|TRBV7-3|TRBJ2-5|NA
CASSTDRVGETQYF
TGTGCCAGCAGCACGGACAGGGTTGGGGAGACCCAGTACTTC
>NA|TRBV28|TRBJ2-7|once
CASTGGRTHEQYF
TGTGCCAGCACCGGTGGGAGGACACACGAGCAGTACTTC
>NA|TRBV11-3|TRBJ1-3|NA
CASSRGWGNTIYF
TGTGCCAGCAGCCGAGGATGGGGAAACACCATATATTTT
>TRBD1|TRBV3-1/TRBV3-2|TRBJ1-4|NA
CASSYDRGNNEKLFF
TGTGCCAGCAGCTACGACAGGGGTAATAATGAAAAACTGTTTTTT
>TRBD1|TRBV7-2|TRBJ2-5|NA
CASSARQGMKTQYF
TGTGCCAGCAGCGCAAGACAGGGGATGAAGACCCAGTACTTC
>NA|TRBV4-2|TRBJ1-5|NA
CASGIQGSNQPQHF
TGTGCCAGCGGAATCCAGGGTAGCAATCAGCCCCAGCATTTT
>NA|TRBV30|TRBJ1-2|NA
CAWSGTAYGYTF
TGTGCCTGGAGTGGGACAGCCTATGGCTACACCTTC
>NA|TRBV9|TRBJ2-3|NA
CASSVAGSRSTDTQYF
TGTGCCAGCAGCGTAGCTGGGAGCAGGAGCACAGATACGCAGTATTTT
>TRBD2|TRBV2|TRBJ2-1|once
CASSLGLAGTYNEQFF
TGTGCCAGCAGCCTCGGACTAGCGGGTACCTACAATGAGCAGTTCTTC
>TRBD2|TRBV4-1|TRBJ2-1|NA
CASSQEPSGINNEQFF
TGCGCCAGCAGCCAAGAGCCGAGCGGGATCAACAATGAGCAGTTCTTC
>TRBD1|TRBV20-1|TRBJ1-5|NA
CSASWWQGDQPQHF
TGCAGTGCTAGTTGGTGGCAGGGGGACCAGCCCCAGCATTTT